The T cell receptor (beta chain) described here comes from a study of OX40 agonist ivuxolimab in advanced cancers. Study as a whole: Aged roughly 23 to 79 with a mean of about 63 years, they were approximately 80% male.

Method: immunoSEQ multiplex PCR; TCRdb's copy keeps in-frame clones and lacks some. This table holds roughly 89,000 clones, over 80% found once. The CDR3 length is 12 residues. The germline CDR1 and CDR2 sequences are SEHNR and FQNEAQ (reference sequence). The starting material was CD4+ or CD8+ T cells sorted from blood, obtained in a trial of the OX40 agonist ivuxolimab. This TCR was recovered from an adult with an advanced solid tumor such as melanoma, head and neck, liver or kidney cancer. V gene TRBV7-9 combines with J gene TRBJ2-5; D gene ambiguous. The J call may be faulty, since TRBJ2-7 better matches the DNA end. The CDR3 DNA is TGTGCCAGCAGCGTTTGGGCTGACGAGCAGTACTTC. Protein sequence: CASSVWADEQYF.